The 23 T cell receptor beta chains below were found in one sample sequenced in a study of synovial regulatory T cells in juvenile arthritis. Study-level points and caveats: Inflammation-associated Treg cells in blood had less TCR diversity than the remaining blood Treg cells.

Method: immunoSEQ multiplex PCR; TCRdb's copy keeps in-frame clones and lacks some. Its listing shows approximately 1,300 clones. No antigen has been identified for these receptors. Sequencing input: Treg cells from blood. The subset here: HLA-DR+ inflammation-associated blood Treg cells. These receptors all stem from a donor younger than 35 with juvenile idiopathic arthritis.

This clone shows up as medium-sized by frequency. This chain uses TRBV7-9 with TRBJ2-5; checking the TCRdb D call of TRBD2 is not possible without DNA. CDR3 length equals 13 residues. The record lacks a DNA sequence. The germline V gene has CDR1 SEHNR and CDR2 FQNEAQ (reference sequence). CDR3 in amino acids: CASSLSFAETQYF.

Frequency places this clone as medium-sized. The rearrangement uses TRBV5-6 and TRBJ1-2. The CDR3 totals 14 residues. There is no recorded DNA. Germline V gene sequence: CDR1 SGHDT, CDR2 YYEEEE. The CDR3 protein is CASSLVGLNYGYTF.

The CDR3 is CASSLWDRASSYNEQFF. The chain is built from TRBV5-1 and TRBJ2-1; TCRdb reports TRBD1, a call that lacks DNA to check it against. The CDR3 extends over 17 amino acids. DNA is not recorded here. Germline loops: CDR1 SGHRS, CDR2 YFSETQ.

Measured by frequency, this clone is medium-sized. The gene calls are TRBV18 and TRBJ2-1; TCRdb indicates TRBD2, and absent DNA this call remains unverified. The CDR3 extends over 15 amino acids. This entry has no DNA. Germline CDR1 is KGHSH and CDR2 is LQKENI. CDR3 in amino acids: CASSPASGSYNEQFF. Based on the CDR3 plus reference TRBV18 and TRBJ2-1, the full variable domain is NAGVMQNPRHLVRRRGQEARLRCSPMKGHSHVYWYRQLPEEGLKFMVYLQKENIIDESGMPKERFSAEFPKEGPSILRIQQVVRGDSAAYFCASSPASGSYNEQFFGPGTRLTVL.

This clone is medium-sized by frequency. The rearrangement links TRBV18 to TRBJ1-2. Germline V gene lookup returns CDR1 KGHSH and CDR2 LQKENI. CDR3 length equals 16 residues. Only the protein sequence is given. This CDR3 is CASSPNPGSEGYGYTF.

Judged by frequency, this clone is medium-sized. The chain couples TRBV5-1 to TRBJ2-7. The CDR3 has 15 amino acids. No DNA appears here. From germline, CDR1 is SGHRS and CDR2 YFSETQ. This CDR3 is CASSLQSGPNYEQYF.

By frequency, this clone is medium-sized. The chain joins TRBV9 to TRBJ1-2; TCRdb's D call of TRBD1 is untestable without DNA. Germline CDR1 reads SGDLS; CDR2 reads YYNGEE. CDR3 size: 13 residues. Nucleotide data are not available. The CDR3 region is CASSSTGRNGYTF.

This clone is deemed medium-sized by its frequency. The chain links TRBV30 to TRBJ1-5; as DNA is missing, the TRBD1 call by TCRdb cannot be tested. The CDR3 length is 14 residues. The entry carries no DNA sequence. Germline values: CDR1 GTSNPN, CDR2 SVGIG (reference sequence). This chain's CDR3 is CAWESGTGNQPQHF.

By frequency, this clone registers medium-sized (0.01 to 0.1%). This chain connects TRBV25-1 to TRBJ2-1; TCRdb lists TRBD2, though no DNA is available to test this call. This CDR3 is 14 amino acids long. No DNA was logged. CDR1 is MGHDK and CDR2 is SYGVNS in the germline V gene. CDR3 sequence: CASSGGGNYNEQFF.

This clone is labeled medium-sized (0.01 to 0.1%) based on frequency. The chain carries TRBV19 and TRBJ2-1; TCRdb gives TRBD2 as the D gene, but with no DNA this cannot be confirmed. Germline CDR1 reads LNHDA; CDR2 reads SQIVND (reference sequence). The CDR3 has 13 amino acids. DNA was not recorded. CDR3 sequence: CASSIGVYNEQFF.

This clone is identified as medium-sized from frequency. The rearrangement uses TRBV19 and TRBJ2-5. CDR1 and CDR2 (germline): LNHDA, SQIVND (reference sequence). This CDR3 comprises 12 residues. Only the protein is on record. CDR3 protein: CASSIRGGGLYF.

Measured by frequency, this clone is medium-sized. This chain connects TRBV7-2 to TRBJ2-1; TCRdb calls TRBD1, which cannot be checked without DNA. The CDR3 contains 12 residues. Nucleotide data are not available. The V gene's germline CDR1 is SGHTA and CDR2 FQGNSA. CDR3 loop: CASSRTVNEQFF.

This clone is called medium-sized based on its frequency. J is TRBJ2-3 and V is TRBV7-2; lacking DNA, the TRBD2 call made by TCRdb goes unchecked. CDR1 is SGHTA and CDR2 is FQGNSA in the germline V gene. The CDR3 is made up of 12 amino acids. No nucleotide data were recorded. CDR3 loop: CASSLRIDTQYF.

Frequency places this clone as large. V is TRBV18 and J is TRBJ1-6. This CDR3 spans 14 amino acids. There is no recorded DNA. CDR1 and CDR2 (germline): KGHSH, LQKENI. The CDR3 here is CASSFGTQNSPLHF.

In terms of frequency, this clone is medium-sized (0.01 to 0.1%). This sequence joins TRBV7-2 and TRBJ1-5; checking the TCRdb D call of TRBD1 is not possible without DNA. The length of the CDR3 is 14 residues. The DNA is not on file. CDR1 and CDR2 (germline): SGHTA, FQGNSA. CDR3: CASSLSQGYQPQHF.

This clone shows up as medium-sized by frequency. CDR3: CASSPTGETTDEQFF. The chain recombines TRBV27 with TRBJ2-1; without DNA, the TCRdb call of TRBD1 cannot be checked. This CDR3 spans 15 amino acids. No DNA is recorded. From germline, CDR1 is MNHEY and CDR2 SMNVEV (reference sequence).

This clone counts as medium-sized by frequency. This sequence joins TRBV6-6 and TRBJ1-4; TCRdb names TRBD1, which stays unverified in the absence of DNA. CDR3 length equals 14 residues. DNA is not recorded here. Germline V gives CDR1 MNHNY, CDR2 SVGAGI (reference sequence). The CDR3 is CASNDRATNEKLFF.

This clone shows up as medium-sized by frequency. The chain combines TRBV10-1 with TRBJ1-1; TCRdb indicates TRBD1, and absent DNA this call remains unverified. The CDR3 totals 18 residues. No DNA sequence is on record. Germline V CDR1 and CDR2: WNHNN, SYGVQD (reference sequence). CDR3 region: CASSSIRGSKGVNTEAFF.

The chain is built from TRBV2 and TRBJ1-6. CDR1 is SNHLY, CDR2 FYNNEI, per germline. CDR3 length: 13 amino acids. There is no recorded DNA. CDR3 sequence reads: CANRVFRDSPLHF.

This clone ranks as medium-sized in terms of frequency. V is TRBV15 and J is TRBJ1-2; TCRdb names TRBD1, which stays unverified in the absence of DNA. The length of the CDR3 is 15 residues. DNA was not recorded. Germline V lookup: CDR1 LNHNV, CDR2 YYDKDF (reference sequence). The CDR3 here is CATSREKGVGYGYTF.

This clone is labeled medium-sized based on frequency. V is TRBV2 and J is TRBJ1-2. Germline V gives CDR1 SNHLY, CDR2 FYNNEI. The CDR3 is 13 amino acids. No DNA appears here. The CDR3: CASSAGNVGGYTF. The whole variable domain, filled in from reference TRBV2 and TRBJ1-2, reads EPEVTQTPSHQVTQMGQEVILRCVPISNHLYFYWYRQILGQKVEFLVSFYNNEISEKSEIFDDQFSVERPDGSNFTLKIRSTKLEDSAMYFCASSAGNVGGYTFGSGTRLTVV.

By frequency, this clone registers medium-sized. This chain joins TRBV14 and TRBJ2-5. Germline values: CDR1 SGHDN, CDR2 FVKESK. This CDR3 region has 21 residues. No nucleotide data were recorded. The chain's CDR3 is CASSQDRGWLAGQGDVETQYF.

Its frequency marks this clone as medium-sized (0.01 to 0.1%). The V call is TRBV6-1, the J call TRBJ2-7; the D call from TCRdb, TRBD2, cannot be confirmed without DNA. This CDR3 has 12 residues. No DNA accompanies this entry. CDR1 is MNHNS and CDR2 is SASEGT in the germline V gene. CDR3 sequence: CASTETDLEQYV.